Listed below are T cell receptor beta chains from one sample, sequenced in a study of T cell responses to AZD1222 COVID-19 vaccine. Libraries were prepared by immunoSEQ multiplex PCR; TCRdb keeps only in-frame clonotypes and omits some of them. The sample has 100,000 to 120,000 clones, over 80% seen once. The specimen comprised peripheral blood, sampled on day 0 of AZD1222 vaccination. The receptors originated from an adult in good health. The CDR3 runs from the conserved cysteine through the conserved F or W.

TRBJ1-1,TRBV5-1,CASSLGGIQGGTEAFF
TRBJ1-5,TRBV6-2/TRBV6-3,CASSYQDRYQPQHF
TRBJ2-7,TRBV6-2/TRBV6-3,CASSMGGHKSYEQYF
TRBJ1-2,TRBV6-5,CASRRDRVHYGYTF
TRBJ2-7,TRBV7-2,CASSPDGYEQYF
TRBJ1-5,TRBV7-2,CASSSHRRSDQPQHF
TRBJ2-2,TRBV10-3,CAIGTSAGELFF
TRBJ1-2,TRBV4-1,CASSQSLGGIYGYTF
TRBJ1-2,TRBV6-6,CASSYYTEQGYTF
TRBJ1-2,TRBV3-1/TRBV3-2,CASSVTGTYGYTF
TRBJ1-1,TRBV10-3,CAISEDLRGSTEAFF
TRBJ2-7,TRBV11-1,CASSLIGGAYEQYF
TRBJ2-3,TRBV1,CTSSQVRDSSRTDTQYF
TRBJ1-1,TRBV4-3,CASSQGDTDTEAFF
TRBJ2-7,TRBV6-1,CASSERRFYEQYF
TRBJ1-1,TRBV20-1,CRDYEAFF
TRBJ1-2,TRBV29-1,CSVDGTGGYGYTF
TRBJ1-6,TRBV6-4,CASSVGRNNSPLHF
TRBJ1-3,TRBV7-2,CASSAVAAGNTIYF
TRBJ1-1,TRBV7-2,CASSYDRVNTEAFF
TRBJ1-3,TRBV10-2,CASNPDKYSGNTIYF
TRBJ2-7,TRBV2,CASSANSYEQYF
TRBJ1-5,TRBV30,CAWSGTRRNQPQHF
TRBJ2-5,TRBV21-1,CASSKKGRQGETQYF
TRBJ1-1,TRBV5-1,CASSPIQADNTEAFF
TRBJ1-1,TRBV6-2/TRBV6-3,CASSKYRERAEAFF
TRBJ2-1,TRBV5-6,CASSGGAFTGEQFF
TRBJ1-1,TRBV10-3,CAITSGQGRVTEAFF
TRBJ2-3,TRBV6-2/TRBV6-3,CASSSQWHEDTQYF
TRBJ1-1,TRBV10-3,CAISPQVNTEAFF
TRBJ2-7,TRBV9,CASSLYSGGYSYEQYF
TRBJ1-1,TRBV6-6,CASSYGTANTEAFF
TRBJ1-5,TRBV12-5,CASGDTNQPQHF
TRBJ1-5,TRBV7-2,CASSSRGRKEPQHF
TRBJ1-1,TRBV5-1,CASSWAQQGGLTEAFF
TRBJ2-5,TRBV12-3/TRBV12-4,CASSSTATQYF
TRBJ2-7,TRBV5-1,CASSSGQSYEQYF
TRBJ1-6,TRBV27,CASSSGARSPLHF
TRBJ2-7,TRBV11-3,CASSIGRGGYEQYF
TRBJ2-5,TRBV12-3/TRBV12-4,CASSLLRQETQYF
TRBJ2-7,TRBV13,CASSYGLYYEQYF
TRBJ2-3,TRBV11-3,CASSLETSGALTDTQYF
TRBJ1-2,TRBV30,CAWGNYGYTF
TRBJ1-1,TRBV28,CASISFPSLLVNTEAFF
TRBJ1-4,TRBV4-1,CASSPQGTSYEKLFF
TRBJ1-3,TRBV7-6,CASSLQGSGNTIYF
TRBJ2-5,TRBV18,CASSRTGPQETQYF
TRBJ1-1,TRBV27,CASWLRGVTEAFF
TRBJ2-2,TRBV11-2,CASSTTSTGELFF
TRBJ2-2,TRBV2,CASRSWGQGAPGELFF